Reported below is one T cell receptor (beta chain). Sample time point: newly diagnosed GD, antithyroid drugs for less than 3 months. RNA isolated from PBMCs was used to make the TCR library. TCR beta libraries were built with iRepertoire HTBI primers and Arm-PCR of CDR3 regions. In the original workflow: The identification of about 68 TRBV and approximately 13 TRBJ segments was made across samples. TCRdb reprocessed the multiplex PCR reads via MiXCR and lists one record per CDR3 protein. What appears here as the V and J calls and clone size reflects TCRdb's work, not the paper's. The sample gives about 420,000 distinct CDR3 sequences, about 17% of which show up once; around a quarter is in the top ten. These data come from a study of regulatory T cells in long-lasting Graves disease. The CDR3 has 14 amino acids. In germline, CDR1 is SGHTA, CDR2 FQGTGA. V lost 5 bases, J lost 6 bases, and 15 bases lay in between.

The same data also went into a second study, on T cells in Graves' hyperthyroidism and ophthalmopathy. That source reports: Uncontrolled infection, other autoimmune disease, pregnancy or lactation excluded patients. Clonotypes that were expanded in thyroid above 0.001 mostly appeared in blood too. Ophthalmopathy onset followed model prediction by a median approximately 5.9 months.

This clonotype originated in a woman aged 18 to 35 with Graves disease. Sequenced here: peripheral blood mononuclear cells (PBMCs), sampled at new diagnosis, from a patient treated with antithyroid drugs. This chain links TRBV7-3 with TRBJ2-3; D is ambiguous. The CDR3 DNA reads TGTGCCAGCAGCCCCGGGTCGTTAGGGGATACGCAGTATTTT. Encoded protein: CASSPGSLGDTQYF.